Here is one TCR beta chain with its context. V gave up 5 bases and J gave up 7 bases, with 15 bases separating them. From germline, CDR1 is LNHDA and CDR2 SQIVND (reference sequence). The CDR3 has 14 amino acids. This entry belongs to a study of blood T cell repertoires in COVID-19. Study-level information: The United States, Italy and Spain supplied acute and convalescent COVID-19 samples. Sample material is recorded as cDNA or gDNA derived from T cells, B-cell-depleted T cells, or PBMCs.

Original handling: Reference gene primer amplification gave nucleated cell count estimates. Some clones are missing from TCRdb's copy, which holds only in-frame ones; the method was immunoSEQ multiplex PCR. Clone size and the V and J calls come from that table; the DNA yielded D and trimming. The sample carries hundreds of thousands of clones, approximately 82% recorded once. The receptor was derived from a woman of 80 years or more with acute or convalescent COVID-19. This chain connects TRBV19 to TRBJ1-3; D remains unclear. Specimen: peripheral blood. CDR3 region: CASSPASLGNTIYF. CDR3 sequence (DNA): TGTGCCAGTAGTCCCGCGAGCCTGGGCAACACCATATATTTT.